Below, 10 T cell receptor beta chains from the same sample are listed, as sequenced in a study of cytomegalovirus exposure and HLA in healthy donors. 13 Jbeta primers and 60 Vbeta primers were used for the PCR. Profiled with immunoSEQ multiplex PCR; TCRdb holds only in-frame clones, not every one. The sample shows about 100,000 clones, about 85% of them seen only once. Specimen: PBMCs. These receptor sequences come from a young man in good health and CMV-seronegative.

This chain links TRBV9 with TRBJ1-1; 8 bases are shared with TRBD1. With V trimmed by 4 bases and J by 2 bases, 7 bases remained unmatched. This CDR3 is built from 15 residues. Germline CDR1 reads SGDLS; CDR2 reads YYNGEE. CDR3 bases: TGTGCCAGCAGCTCAGGGGGCGCCCCTAACACTGAAGCTTTCTTT. As protein: CASSSGGAPNTEAFF.

This chain connects TRBV6-5 to TRBJ2-7; tentative D call: TRBD2 (6 bases). CDR1 is MNHEY, CDR2 SVGAGI, per germline. The CDR3 runs to 14 residues. V was trimmed by 7 bases and J by 0 bases, leaving 13 bases between them. CDR3 DNA: TGTGCCAGCAAAGTCGGAGGGAGCTCCTACGAGCAGTACTTC. Translation: CASKVGGSSYEQYF.

This chain connects TRBV13 to TRBJ2-3, with D hard to call. Trimming pared 2 bases from V and 5 bases from J, leaving 14 bases between. Germline V lookup: CDR1 PRHDT, CDR2 FYEKMQ (reference sequence). The CDR3 covers 15 residues. In DNA, the CDR3 is TGTGCCAGCAGCTTATCGTTAATACCGGGAGATACGCAGTATTTT. This translates into CASSLSLIPGDTQYF. The whole variable domain, remainder taken from reference TRBV13 and TRBJ2-3, is AAGVIQSPRHLIKEKRETATLKCYPIPRHDTVYWYQQGPGQDPQFLISFYEKMQSDKGSIPDRFSAQQFSDYHSELNMSSLELGDSALYFCASSLSLIPGDTQYFGPGTRLTVL.

This clone was seen only once. The chain employs TRBV10-1 and TRBJ2-3; D might be TRBD2 (7 bases). V dropped 2 bases and J dropped 4 bases, with 13 bases sitting between them. CDR3 length: 15 residues. Germline V gene lookup returns CDR1 WNHNN and CDR2 SYGVQD (reference sequence). The CDR3 loop is CASSEGGGVADTQYF. The CDR3 DNA follows: TGCGCCAGCAGTGAGGGAGGGGGGGTGGCAGATACGCAGTATTTT.

This sequence joins TRBV6-5 and TRBJ1-1; possible D gene TRBD1, 5 bases. CDR1 and CDR2 from the germline V gene are MNHEY and SVGAGI. Trimming removed 6 bases at V and 0 bases at J, with 14 bases between. The CDR3 sequence is 15 residues long. The CDR3 bases are TGTGCCAGCAGCCCCGGGGGGAATGTGAACACTGAAGCTTTCTTT. Translating it yields CASSPGGNVNTEAFF.

V usage is TRBV9 and J usage is TRBJ2-3, with D perhaps TRBD2 (5 bases). V shed 5 bases and J shed 2 bases, with 12 bases lying between them. Germline assignment: CDR1 SGDLS and CDR2 YYNGEE. The CDR3 runs 14 residues. CDR3: CASSPDYNTDTQYF. For the CDR3, the DNA is TGTGCCAGCAGTCCAGACTACAACACAGATACGCAGTATTTT.

The chain has TRBV6-5 and TRBJ1-5; TRBD1 matches 7 bases. V shed 2 bases and J 5 bases; nucleotides not matched to a gene: 6. The CDR3 consists of 15 residues. Germline V gene sequence: CDR1 MNHEY, CDR2 SVGAGI. This CDR3 reads CASSYTSGTDQPQHF. In DNA, the CDR3 is TGTGCCAGCAGTTACACCTCCGGGACAGATCAGCCCCAGCATTTT.

This clone has a single count. This chain joins TRBV7-6 and TRBJ1-1; 11 bases map to TRBD1. With 5 bases clipped from V and 5 bases from J, the junction kept 10 bases outside the gene matches. Germline values: CDR1 SGHVS, CDR2 FNYEAQ. This CDR3 region has 16 residues. This chain's CDR3 is CASSRRYGTGGTEAFF. The CDR3 DNA follows: TGTGCCAGCAGCCGAAGATACGGGACAGGGGGGACTGAAGCTTTCTTT.

Turning to this clone: Other DNA variants within this sample encode the same CDR3. The chain combines TRBV27 with TRBJ2-7; D remains ambiguous. Trimming shortened V by 0 bases and J by 0 bases, and 6 bases separated the two germline ends. The germline gives CDR1 MNHEY, CDR2 SMNVEV (reference sequence). The CDR3 extends over 14 amino acids. CDR3 coding DNA: TGTGCCAGCAGTTTATCGGTCAGCTCCTACGAGCAGTACTTC. This gives the protein CASSLSVSSYEQYF.

The rearrangement links TRBV13 to TRBJ2-2; 10 bases match TRBD1. V lost 5 bases to trimming and J lost 1 base; unmatched junction nucleotides: 1. This CDR3 is 15 amino acids long. Looked up from germline, CDR1 is PRHDT and CDR2 is FYEKMQ (reference sequence). The CDR3 nucleotides read TGTGCCAGCAGCCGGGACAGGGGGAACACCGGGGAGCTGTTTTTT. This codes for CASSRDRGNTGELFF.